The clone carrying this T cell receptor beta chain was counted a few times. The data were taken from a study of T cells of healthy individuals. The CDR3 runs to 15 residues. Between the trimmed V and J ends, which lost 5 bases and 2 bases, there was a span of 15 bases. Germline CDR1 is SNHLY and CDR2 is FYNNEI. Via MiXCR, TCRdb re-called the 5' RACE reads, giving one row per CDR3 protein. Altogether nearly 100,000 distinct CDR3 sequences are present, 17% being singletons, with the ten largest covering more than 5.5%. This clonotype was sampled from a human donor in good health. The chain links TRBV2 to TRBJ1-2, with D maybe TRBD1 (6 bases). The CDR3 loop reads CASSREQGPNYGYTF. As DNA, the CDR3 is TGTGCCAGCAGTAGAGAACAGGGTCCGAACTATGGCTACACCTTC.